This record covers a single T cell receptor (beta chain). No antigen is known for it. The data stem from a study of a mutant IDH1 vaccine in newly diagnosed glioma. Study information: Antecedent treatment encompassed radiotherapy, temozolomide, or their combination; the majority received both. Study conclusions and caveats: Vaccine-induced responses were seen in less than 95% of patients, spanning several MHC alleles. Changes to the top peripheral T cell clonotypes appeared unrelated to pseudoprogression.

This CDR3 is built from 13 residues. Per the germline V gene, CDR1 is SGHNT and CDR2 is YYREEE (reference sequence). V shed 0 bases and J shed 5 bases, with 8 bases lying between them. Noted time point: baseline, week 1 (first vaccination visit). The treatment denotes: pre-vaccination baseline after standard-of-care therapy. The repertoire was sequenced with immunoSEQ multiplex PCR; TCRdb's copy has only in-frame clones and lacks some. The sample contains tens of thousands of clones, over 70% of which appear only once. The chain joins TRBV5-4 to TRBJ1-1; D ambiguous. This sample comprised PBMCs, obtained from a glioma patient treated with radiotherapy, temozolomide or both. The TCR originated in a man under 40 with glioma. As DNA, the CDR3 is TGTGCCAGCAGCTTGGGTGAGGTAACTGAAGCTTTCTTT. This sequence encodes CASSLGEVTEAFF.